Included here is one T cell receptor beta chain sequence, with context. The antigen it recognizes is unknown. Base qualities are not at hand, and no much larger clone is one base apart. The time point label corresponds to: about 28 days (+/-7) after the second vaccine dose. AZD1222 recipients given second doses at about 4 weeks or at about 12 weeks were pooled, since spike-specific TCR depth and breadth were not found to differ between the two schedules. The vaccinee samples were drawn from two UK trials, COV001 and COV002, one of which was a single-blind randomized controlled phase 2/3 trial testing AZD1222 (ChAdOx1 nCoV-19) in healthy adults. For TCRbeta chain sequencing, PBMC samples were collected from trial participants at day 0 and at day 28 after the second dose. This record comes from a study of T cell responses to AZD1222 COVID-19 vaccine (dated by TCRdb to the early 2020s). Study-level background: TCR sequencing covered 233 trial participants: 207 given two doses of AZD1222 and approximately 26 given two doses of MenACWY control vaccine. Trial participants were enrolled into age subgroups of 18-55, 56-69 and 70-plus years, which contained about 150, 27 and 61 TCR-sequenced participants, respectively.

Points the paper makes about the study in general: Conclusions about previously exposed vaccinees are limited, since just 6 or 7 AZD1222 recipients were seropositive for SARS-CoV-2 at baseline. Reportedly, close to half of the unique spike-specific TCRs recognized epitopes lying outside the regions that are mutated in the B.1.351 and B.1.1.7 variants. After two AZD1222 doses, spike-specific TCR breadth and depth were significantly higher than at day 0 and than in MenACWY recipients. Participants were mostly white British, with more females than males. The authors suggested clonal diversity may have been underestimated. Because no samples from the day 14 peak response were available, repertoires could be characterized only after the peak T cell response. Vaccine-associated CD4 TCRs spanned the whole spike protein, with dominant responses in regions 160-218 and 743-854. In the small 56-69-year group, the increase in depth fell short of significance, most likely because of low power.

The CDR3 regions of human TCRbeta chains were subjected to immunosequencing. Turning to the authors' computational methods: TCRs in the repertoires were compared against a reference library of SARS-CoV-2-specific TCRs that had been generated with the MIRA antigen-specificity platform. Breadth was defined as the fraction of unique TCRs that were SARS-CoV-2-associated, and depth was defined as the fraction of total T cells that were SARS-CoV-2-associated. Using the MIRA data, each spike-specific TCR was mapped to the spike region that the TCR reacts to and placed in a CD4 or CD8 class. Log10-transformed breadth and depth values were compared by one-way ANOVA with Sidak's multiple comparisons tests. TCRdb holds this immuneACCESS table with in-frame rearrangements only. Some clones are missing; in checked studies, unresolved V genes explain under half, and the rest has no known cause. V and J calls and clone size follow that table, whereas D and trimming were derived from the DNA. This sample lists 100,000 to 150,000 clones; roughly 90% were detected once. The top ten hold about 1.1% of the sample.

The V end loses 2 bases and the J end loses 2 bases, and a stretch of 11 bases separates them. The cysteine opens and the phenylalanine closes a CDR3 of 14 amino acids. Just CDR3 DNA is preserved here, 42 bases in frame from base 1. CDR1 and CDR2, per the germline V gene, are SGDLS and YYNGEE. The source material was peripheral blood, sampled 28 days after the second AZD1222 dose. This receptor was identified in an adult who received the AZD1222 COVID-19 vaccine. The V and J genes are TRBV9 and TRBJ2-7; matching of 6 bases hints at TRBD2 as the D gene. The CDR3 in this case is CASSVGGETYEQYF. The bases read TGTGCCAGCAGCGTCGGCGGGGAGACCTACGAGCAGTACTTC. The full variable domain, completed from the reference TRBV9 and TRBJ2-7 proteins outside the CDR3, reads DSGVTQTPKHLITATGQRVTLRCSPRSGDLSVYWYQQSLDQGLQFLIQYYNGEERAKGNILERFSAQQFPDLHSELNLSSLELGDSALYFCASSVGGETYEQYFGPGTRLTVT.